This T cell receptor (beta chain) is from a study of shared clonotypes between healthy human individuals. Per the study methods: Junction-only sequences produced by ImmunoSEQ had no quality scores, so filtering differed. The table came from immunoSEQ multiplex PCR; TCRdb's copy has only in-frame clones and leaves some out. Clone size and V and J calls were adopted from that table, with D and trimming inferred from the DNA. The sample lists roughly 110,000 clones, about 62% occurring once. This receptor was identified in a woman aged 30 to 39 in good health. The sequenced sample consisted of memory CD8+ T cells sorted from blood. Subset of the sample: CD45RO+ cells pooled with CCR7-negative TemRA cells.

Here the CDR3 reads CASSTIAGANYEQYF. The CDR3 DNA follows: TGTGCCAGCAGCACTATAGCGGGAGCAAACTACGAGCAGTACTTC. This chain connects TRBV7-8 to TRBJ2-7, with 9 bases identical to TRBD2. This CDR3 is 15 amino acids long. The junction had 8 bases not matched to a gene; V was cut back by 5 bases and J by 3 bases. Germline assignment: CDR1 SGHVS and CDR2 FQNEAQ. The full variable domain, in which reference TRBV7-8 and TRBJ2-7 provide the parts outside the CDR3, is GAGVSQSPRYKVAKRGQDVALRCDPISGHVSLFWYQQALGQGPEFLTYFQNEAQLDKSGLPSDRFFAERPEGSVSTLKIQRTQQEDSAVYLCASSTIAGANYEQYFGPGTRLTVT.